This T cell receptor beta chain derives from a study of blood T cell repertoires in COVID-19. Study in general: T cells, B-cell-depleted T cells, or PBMCs provided the cDNA or gDNA that served as material.

Libraries were prepared by immunoSEQ multiplex PCR; TCRdb keeps only in-frame clonotypes and omits some of them. The table records about 210,000 clones, 80% to 85% of them present only once. V was clipped by 0 bases and J by 1 base, with 11 bases between them. Germline CDR1 reads SGHRS; CDR2 reads YFSETQ. CDR3 length: 15 amino acids. Residents of about two dozen US areas, aged about 18 to 89 years, made up the participants. The source material was PBMCs or T cells enriched from blood (not recorded which). This clonotype originated in a woman in her forties or fifties with acute COVID-19. The chain joins TRBV5-1 to TRBJ2-7, with D unclear. The chain's CDR3 is CASSLGSTGSYEQYF. The CDR3 region has the DNA TGCGCCAGCAGCTTGGGTAGCACGGGTTCCTACGAGCAGTACTTC. Full variable domain (remainder filled in from reference TRBV5-1 and TRBJ2-7): KAGVTQTPRYLIKTRGQQVTLSCSPISGHRSVSWYQQTPGQGLQFLFEYFSETQRNKGNFPGRFSGRQFSNSRSEMNVSTLELGDSALYLCASSLGSTGSYEQYFGPGTRLTVT.